Listed here is a single TCR beta chain. Its antigen remains unidentified. V was pared by 3 bases and J by 4 bases, with 6 bases of the junction left unmatched. Germline lookup yields CDR1 SGHRS and CDR2 YFSETQ. The CDR3 is made up of 15 amino acids. 60 Vbeta and 13 Jbeta primers were used in PCR. The method was immunoSEQ multiplex PCR; TCRdb's version includes in-frame clones alone and lacks a portion of them. Of more than 150,000 clones detected, 70% to 85% appear once; the ten largest clones hold approximately 1.3%. Participants comprised healthy donors of bone marrow. This sample is part of a study of cytomegalovirus exposure and HLA in healthy donors. Study-wide background: In an earlier analysis, some 110 million unique TCR beta sequences were found from about 180 million T cells. Early release data held 75 million to 100 million unique TCRs from HLA-typed donors.

General study findings and limits: Some public TCRs appeared in many individuals, while most sequences were rare.

Sequences were obtained from PBMCs. The V gene is TRBV5-1, the J gene TRBJ1-2; 10 positions match TRBD1. The sequence came from a man aged 18 to 29 in good health and CMV-seronegative. CDR3 sequence (DNA): TGCGCCAGCAGCTCCCCGGACAGGGGGACCTATGGCTACACCTTC. Translating gives CASSSPDRGTYGYTF.